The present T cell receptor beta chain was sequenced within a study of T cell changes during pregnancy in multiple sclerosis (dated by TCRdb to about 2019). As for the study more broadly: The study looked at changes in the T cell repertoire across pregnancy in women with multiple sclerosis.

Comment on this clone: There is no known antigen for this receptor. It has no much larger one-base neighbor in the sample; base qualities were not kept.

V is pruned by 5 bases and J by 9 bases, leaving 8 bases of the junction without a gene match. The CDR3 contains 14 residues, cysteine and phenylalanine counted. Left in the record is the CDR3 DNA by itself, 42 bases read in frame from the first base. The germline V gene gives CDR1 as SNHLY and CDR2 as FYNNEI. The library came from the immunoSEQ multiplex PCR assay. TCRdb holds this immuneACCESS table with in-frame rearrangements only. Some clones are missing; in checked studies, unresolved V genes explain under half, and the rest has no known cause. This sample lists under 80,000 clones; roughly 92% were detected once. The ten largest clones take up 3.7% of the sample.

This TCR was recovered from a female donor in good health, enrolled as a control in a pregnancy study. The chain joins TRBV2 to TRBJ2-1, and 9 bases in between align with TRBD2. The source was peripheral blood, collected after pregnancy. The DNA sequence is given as TGTGCCAGCAGTAAGGGGGCGGGAGGGTCTGAGCAGTTCTTC. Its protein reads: CASSKGAGGSEQFF.